The subject of this entry is one T cell receptor (beta chain). The PCR employed 60 Vbeta primers together with 13 Jbeta primers. Clones were sequenced by immunoSEQ multiplex PCR, and TCRdb holds only the in-frame ones, with some missing. The sample carries approximately 94,000 clones, around 80% recorded once. This record comes from a study of cytomegalovirus exposure and HLA in healthy donors. Though probably carrying unrecorded immune exposures, donors were nominally healthy at sampling. This CDR3 is 14 amino acids long. The germline V and J ends were trimmed by 6 bases and 7 bases, with 15 bases remaining between them. The germline V gene has CDR1 SGHTA and CDR2 FQGTGA.

The sample was PBMCs. This chain connects TRBV7-3 to TRBJ2-2; perhaps TRBD2 as D (5 bases). The sequence came from a man in his thirties or forties in good health and CMV-seropositive. CDR3 protein: CASRLEAEVGELFF. CDR3 sequence (DNA): TGTGCCAGCAGGTTGGAGGCGGAGGTCGGGGAGCTGTTTTTT.